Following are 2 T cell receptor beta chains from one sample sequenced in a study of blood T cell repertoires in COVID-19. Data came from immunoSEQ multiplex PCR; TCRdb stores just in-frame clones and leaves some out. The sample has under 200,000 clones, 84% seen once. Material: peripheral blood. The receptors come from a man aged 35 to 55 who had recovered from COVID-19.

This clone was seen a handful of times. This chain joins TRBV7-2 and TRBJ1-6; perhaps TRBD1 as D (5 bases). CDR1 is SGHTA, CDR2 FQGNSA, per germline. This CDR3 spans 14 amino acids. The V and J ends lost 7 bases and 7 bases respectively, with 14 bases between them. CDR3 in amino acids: CASTPWGSNSPLHF. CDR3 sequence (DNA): TGTGCCAGCACCCCATGGGGCTCCAATTCACCCCTCCACTTT.

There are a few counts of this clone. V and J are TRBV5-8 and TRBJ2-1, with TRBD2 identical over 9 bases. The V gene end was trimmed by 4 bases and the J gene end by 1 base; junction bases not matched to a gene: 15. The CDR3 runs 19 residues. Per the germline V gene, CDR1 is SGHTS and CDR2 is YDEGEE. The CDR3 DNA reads TGTGCCAGCAGCCTTCTCCTGTTTATGAGCGGGAGGTCCTACAATGAGCAGTTCTTC. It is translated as CASSLLLFMSGRSYNEQFF.